A single sample gave rise to the 14 T cell receptor beta chains below, sequenced in a study of regulatory T cells in long-lasting Graves disease. As for time point: persistent/refractory GD, antithyroid drugs over 5 years with positive TRAb. Making the TCR library involved RNA that had been extracted from PBMCs. Researchers made TCR beta libraries by using iRepertoire HTBI primers and running Arm-PCR on CDR3 regions. TCRdb called the multiplex PCR reads again in MiXCR, with one record for every CDR3 protein. Here the sample spans 250,000 to 300,000 distinct CDR3 sequences, 20% to 25% being singletons. The material was peripheral blood mononuclear cells (PBMCs), obtained when the disease was refractory, from a patient treated with antithyroid drugs. The source of these receptors is a female donor with Graves disease.

This clonotype occurred a few times. The V gene is TRBV6-1, the J gene TRBJ2-2; 9 positions match TRBD1. The CDR3 has 16 residues. In germline, CDR1 is MNHNS, CDR2 SASEGT. With V trimmed by 7 bases and J by 6 bases, 12 bases remained unmatched. The CDR3 region has the DNA TGTGCCAGCAACACAGGGGGCGGACCACTCTCCGGGGAGCTGTTTTTT. Encoded protein: CASNTGGGPLSGELFF.

In the case of this clonotype: A much larger clone sits a single nucleotide away, making a read error possible. The V gene is TRBV2, the J gene TRBJ2-7; D is perhaps TRBD1 or TRBD2 (6 bases each). CDR3 length equals 10 residues. From germline, CDR1 is SNHLY and CDR2 FYNNEI. CDR3 residues: CASTGAERYF. CDR3 nucleotides: TGTGCCAGCACGGGGGCCGAGCGGTACTTC. The full variable domain, its missing parts supplied by reference TRBV2 and TRBJ2-7, is EPEVTQTPSHQVTQMGQEVILRCVPISNHLYFYWYRQILGQKVEFLVSFYNNEISEKSEIFDDQFSVERPDGSNFTLKIRSTKLEDSAMYFCASTGAERYFGPGTRLTVT.

Ten or more counts support this clonotype. The V call is TRBV6-2 or TRBV6-3, the J call TRBJ2-7; D not certain. The germline CDR1 and CDR2 sequences are MNHEY and SVGEGT. The CDR3 loop spans 11 amino acids. V was pared by 2 bases and J by 3 bases, with 2 bases between. The CDR3 reads CASSYVYEQYF. In DNA, the CDR3 is TGTGCCAGCAGTTACGTCTACGAGCAGTACTTC.

As to this clonotype: A far larger clone differs by one base, so this is likely a read error. The chain couples TRBV7-2 to TRBJ2-5; D tentatively reads TRBD1 or TRBD2 (5 bases each). Trimming shortened V by 7 bases and J by 2 bases, and 17 bases separated the two germline ends. CDR3 length: 15 residues. The germline CDR1 and CDR2 sequences are SGHTA and FQGNSA. The CDR3 sequence: CASKKAGSEQETQYF. CDR3 in DNA: TGTGCCAGCAAAAAGGCAGGGAGCGAGCAAGAGACCCAGTACTTC.

The gene calls are TRBV12-3 or TRBV12-4 and TRBJ2-7, with D uncertain. V lost 3 bases and J 0 bases, leaving 6 bases between the germline ends. The CDR3 contains 13 residues. The CDR3 sequence: CASSLRNSYEQYF. For the CDR3, the DNA is TGTGCCAGCAGTTTGAGGAACTCCTACGAGCAGTACTTC.

The rearrangement joins TRBV6-5 to TRBJ2-5; a weak D match, TRBD1 (5 bases). Trimming pared 2 bases from V and 2 bases from J, leaving 15 bases between. The CDR3 has 16 amino acids. The V gene's germline CDR1 is MNHEY and CDR2 SVGAGI. The chain's CDR3 is CASSYEAGIGQETQYF. DNA of the CDR3: TGTGCCAGCAGTTACGAGGCAGGGATTGGGCAAGAGACCCAGTACTTC.

The rearrangement links TRBV6-1 to TRBJ2-2, with 9 positions matching TRBD2. Germline loops: CDR1 MNHNS, CDR2 SASEGT. The CDR3 extends over 15 amino acids. Unmatched junction bases numbered 10, after V lost 7 bases and J lost 7 bases. CDR3 residues: CASTWASGKSGELFF. Here the CDR3 DNA reads TGTGCCAGCACGTGGGCTAGCGGGAAGAGCGGGGAGCTGTTTTTT.

The chain links TRBV2 to TRBJ2-1, with 13 bases matching TRBD2. Germline CDR1 and CDR2: SNHLY and FYNNEI. The CDR3 consists of 15 residues. Trimming cost V 4 bases and J 10 bases; bases outside gene matches: 7. This CDR3 is CASSGTSGSRYEQFF. DNA of the CDR3: TGTGCCAGCAGTGGGACTAGCGGGAGTAGGTACGAGCAGTTCTTC.

This clonotype was observed a few times. The V and J genes are TRBV5-1 and TRBJ2-5; D is undetermined. The CDR3 runs to 15 residues. Germline V gene sequence: CDR1 SGHRS, CDR2 YFSETQ. V was trimmed by 0 bases and J by 2 bases, leaving 11 bases between them. The CDR3 DNA sequence: TGCGCCAGCAGCTTGGTCCAGGCTCAACAAGAGACCCAGTACTTC. It specifies CASSLVQAQQETQYF.

In its sample, this clonotype was seen a few times. As DNA, the CDR3 is TGCAGTGCTAAGGTAGCGGGAGGCCAAGAGACCCAGTACTTC. It yields the protein CSAKVAGGQETQYF. The J gene is TRBJ2-5, the V gene TRBV20-1; 10 bases match TRBD2. CDR3 size: 14 residues. Germline V CDR1 and CDR2: DFQATT, SNEGSKA (reference sequence). Trimming took 4 bases from V and 1 from J; bases not matched to a gene: 3.

Note on this clonotype: A much larger clone lies one base from this, so it may be a read error. The chain carries TRBV10-3 and TRBJ2-7; D unresolved. Germline CDR1 reads ENHRY; CDR2 reads SYGVKD. This CDR3 is built from 14 residues. Trimming took 4 bases from V and 2 from J, leaving 12 bases between them. CDR3 sequence: CAISGNYRTYEQYF. For the CDR3, the DNA is TGTGCCATCAGTGGGAACTACCGCACCTACGAGCAGTACTTC.

This chain links TRBV11-2 with TRBJ2-4, with D possibly matching TRBD2 (6 bases). Trimming pared 4 bases from V and 0 bases from J, leaving 13 bases between. The CDR3 covers 16 residues. In germline, CDR1 is SGHAT, CDR2 FQNNGV. The CDR3 bases are TGTGCCAGCAGCTCCCAAGCGGGTTTAGCCAAAAACATTCAGTACTTC. This sequence encodes CASSSQAGLAKNIQYF. The full variable domain, in which reference TRBV11-2 and TRBJ2-4 provide the parts outside the CDR3, is EAGVAQSPRYKIIEKRQSVAFWCNPISGHATLYWYQQILGQGPKLLIQFQNNGVVDDSQLPKDRFSAERLKGVDSTLKIQPAKLEDSAVYLCASSSQAGLAKNIQYFGAGTRLSVL.

In its sample, this clonotype was seen many times. The chain is built from TRBV7-2 and TRBJ2-7; D ambiguous. Trimming left V 1 base short and J 0 bases short, with 13 bases between. Germline assignment: CDR1 SGHTA and CDR2 FQGNSA. This CDR3 is built from 16 residues. The CDR3: CASSLVGGRSSYEQYF. CDR3 DNA: TGTGCCAGCAGCTTAGTTGGCGGTCGAAGCTCCTACGAGCAGTACTTC.

This clonotype showed up many times. Relative to the germline gene, one junction end is altered; a read error may explain this. V gene TRBV3-1 combines with J gene TRBJ1-1, with D maybe TRBD1 (5 bases). The V gene's germline CDR1 is LGHDT and CDR2 YNNKEL (reference sequence). The CDR3 extends over 15 amino acids. CDR3 nucleotides: TGTGCCAACAGCCCAGGGAGGCTCAGTAGCACTGAAGCTTTCTTT. It specifies CANSPGRLSSTEAFF. Filled out from reference TRBV3-1 and TRBJ1-1, the complete variable domain reads DTAVSQTPKYLVTQMGNDKSIKCEQNLGHDTMYWYKQDSKKFLKIMFSYNNKELIINETVPNRFSPKSPDKAHLNLHINSLELGDSAVYFCANSPGRLSSTEAFFGQGTRLTVV.